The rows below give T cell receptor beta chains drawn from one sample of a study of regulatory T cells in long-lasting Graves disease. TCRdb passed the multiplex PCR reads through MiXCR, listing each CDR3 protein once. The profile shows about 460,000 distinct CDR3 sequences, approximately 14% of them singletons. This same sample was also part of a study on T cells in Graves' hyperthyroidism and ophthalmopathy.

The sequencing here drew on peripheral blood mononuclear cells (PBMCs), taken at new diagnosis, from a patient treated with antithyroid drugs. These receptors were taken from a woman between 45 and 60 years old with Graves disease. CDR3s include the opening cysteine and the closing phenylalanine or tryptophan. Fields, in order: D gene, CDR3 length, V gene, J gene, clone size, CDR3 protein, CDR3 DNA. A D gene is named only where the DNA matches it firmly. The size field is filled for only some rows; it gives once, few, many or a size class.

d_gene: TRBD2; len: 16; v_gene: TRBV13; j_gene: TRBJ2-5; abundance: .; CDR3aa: CASSSPSSGILGTQYF; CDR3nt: TGTGCCAGCAGCTCACCCTCTAGCGGGATACTAGGGACCCAGTACTTC
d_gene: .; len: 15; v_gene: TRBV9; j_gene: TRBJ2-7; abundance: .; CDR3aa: CASSVGPGASYEQYF; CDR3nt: TGTGCCAGCAGCGTAGGGCCAGGGGCTTCCTACGAGCAGTACTTC
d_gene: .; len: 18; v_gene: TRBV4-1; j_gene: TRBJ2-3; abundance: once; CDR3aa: CASSQDPARSPSTDTQYF; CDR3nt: TGCGCCAGCAGCCAAGATCCGGCGCGTTCCCCTAGCACAGATACGCAGTATTTT
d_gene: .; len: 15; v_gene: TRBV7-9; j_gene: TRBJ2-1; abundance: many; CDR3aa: CASSLLATYHNEQFF; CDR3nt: TGTGCCAGCAGCTTACTAGCTACGTACCACAATGAGCAGTTCTTC
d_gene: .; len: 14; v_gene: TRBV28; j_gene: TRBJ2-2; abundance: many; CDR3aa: CASSPDSLPGELFF; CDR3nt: TGTGCCAGCAGTCCCGACAGTCTCCCCGGGGAGCTGTTTTTT
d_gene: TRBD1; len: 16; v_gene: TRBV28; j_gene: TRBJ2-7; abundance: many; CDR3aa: CASSSPGQGKSYEQYF; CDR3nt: TGTGCCAGCAGTTCCCCGGGACAGGGGAAGTCCTACGAGCAGTACTTC
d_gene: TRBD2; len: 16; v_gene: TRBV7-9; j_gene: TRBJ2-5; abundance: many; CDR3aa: CASSPPGLAGIETQYF; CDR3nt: TGTGCCAGCAGCCCACCGGGACTAGCGGGAATAGAGACCCAGTACTTC
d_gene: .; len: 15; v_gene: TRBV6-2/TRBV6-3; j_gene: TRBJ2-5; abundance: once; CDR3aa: CASSYPTTGQATQYF; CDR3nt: TGTGCCAGCAGTTACCCTACGACAGGTCAAGCGACCCAGTACTTC
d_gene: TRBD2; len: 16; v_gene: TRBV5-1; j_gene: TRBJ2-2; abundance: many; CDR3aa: CASSLALAGVTGELFF; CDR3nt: TGCGCCAGCAGCTTGGCGCTAGCGGGAGTTACCGGGGAGCTGTTTTTT
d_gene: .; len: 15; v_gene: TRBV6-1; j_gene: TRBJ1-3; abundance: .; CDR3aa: CASTQARVSGNTIYF; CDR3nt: TGTGCCAGCACCCAAGCAAGGGTGTCGGGAAACACCATATATTTT
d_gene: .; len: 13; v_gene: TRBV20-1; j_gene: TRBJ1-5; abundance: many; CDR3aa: CSAASGPNQPQHF; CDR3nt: TGCAGTGCGGCATCAGGTCCCAATCAGCCCCAGCATTTT
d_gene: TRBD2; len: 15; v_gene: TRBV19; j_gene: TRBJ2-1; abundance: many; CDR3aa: CASQAGTSGINEQFF; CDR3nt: TGTGCCAGTCAAGCTGGAACTAGCGGGATCAATGAGCAGTTCTTC
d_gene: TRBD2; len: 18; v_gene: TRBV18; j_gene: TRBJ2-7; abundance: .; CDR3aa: CASSPSPSGSTGFYEQYF; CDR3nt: TGTGCCAGCTCACCTAGTCCTAGCGGGAGCACGGGCTTCTACGAGCAGTACTTC
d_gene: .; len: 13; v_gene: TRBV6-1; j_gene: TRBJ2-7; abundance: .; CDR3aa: CASSEIDSDEQYF; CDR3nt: TGTGCCAGCAGTGAAATCGACAGCGACGAGCAGTACTTC
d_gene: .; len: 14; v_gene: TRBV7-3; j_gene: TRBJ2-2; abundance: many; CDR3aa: CASSLTGDAGELFF; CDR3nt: TGTGCCAGCAGCTTAACGGGAGACGCCGGGGAGCTGTTTTTT
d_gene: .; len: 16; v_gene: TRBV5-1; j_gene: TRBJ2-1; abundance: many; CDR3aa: CASSLVPADLYNEQFF; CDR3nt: TGCGCCAGCAGCTTGGTTCCAGCGGACCTCTACAATGAGCAGTTCTTC
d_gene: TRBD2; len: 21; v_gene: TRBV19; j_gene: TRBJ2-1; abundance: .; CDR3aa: CASSGREAASGRARRSYEQFF; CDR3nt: TGTGCCAGTAGTGGCAGGGAGGCGGCTAGCGGGAGGGCACGGCGATCGTATGAGCAGTTCTTC